The T cell receptor beta chain described here comes from a study of T-cell reconstitution after alpha-beta-depleted transplantation in children. V was cut by 2 bases and J by 1 base, with 5 bases left in between. There are 13 residues in the CDR3. Germline lookup yields CDR1 KGHSH and CDR2 LQKENI. For TCRbeta, the library was prepared with unique molecular identifiers. TCRdb redid the calling of the PCR reads with MiXCR, one entry per CDR3 protein. Seen here are about 350,000 distinct CDR3 sequences, less than 15% observed once, and the top ten hold 3.5% to 4.5%. The receptor comes from a human donor who donated a stem cell graft to a child with Fanconi anemia. This chain connects TRBV18 to TRBJ1-1; D is undetermined. Sample: PBMCs, taken from the stem cell graft. This chain's CDR3 is CASSPAGNTEAFF. The CDR3 DNA reads TGTGCCAGCTCACCAGCGGGGAACACTGAAGCTTTCTTT.